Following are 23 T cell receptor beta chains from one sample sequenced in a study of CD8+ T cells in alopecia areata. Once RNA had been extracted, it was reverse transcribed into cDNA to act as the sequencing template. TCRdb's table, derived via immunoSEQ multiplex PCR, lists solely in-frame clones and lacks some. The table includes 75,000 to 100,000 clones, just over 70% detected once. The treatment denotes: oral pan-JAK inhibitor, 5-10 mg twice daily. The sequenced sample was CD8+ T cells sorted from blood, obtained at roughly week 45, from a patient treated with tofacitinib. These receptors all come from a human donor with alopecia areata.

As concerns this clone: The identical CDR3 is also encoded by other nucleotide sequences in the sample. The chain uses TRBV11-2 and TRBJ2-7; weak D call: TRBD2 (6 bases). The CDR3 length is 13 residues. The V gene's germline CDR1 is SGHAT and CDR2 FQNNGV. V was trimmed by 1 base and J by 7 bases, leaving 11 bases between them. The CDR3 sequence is CASSLAGGREQYF. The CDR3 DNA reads TGTGCCAGCAGCTTAGCCGGGGGTCGGGAGCAGTACTTC.

For the CDR3, the DNA is TGTGCCAGCACCTGGGGACAGATCGACTATGGCTACACCTTC. As protein: CASTWGQIDYGYTF. The chain is built from TRBV7-9 and TRBJ1-2, with 7 nucleotides matching TRBD1. The trim removed 7 bases at V and 3 bases at J, leaving 8 bases unmatched. This CDR3 is 14 amino acids long. Germline values: CDR1 SEHNR, CDR2 FQNEAQ (reference sequence).

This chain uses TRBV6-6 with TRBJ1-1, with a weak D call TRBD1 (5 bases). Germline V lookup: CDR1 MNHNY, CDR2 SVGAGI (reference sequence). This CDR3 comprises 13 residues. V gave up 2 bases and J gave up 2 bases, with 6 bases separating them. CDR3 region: CASSYRDNTEAFF. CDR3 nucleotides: TGTGCCAGCAGTTACCGGGACAACACTGAAGCTTTCTTT.

The CDR3 protein is CASGNRGLNGYTF. In DNA, the CDR3 is TGCGCCAGCGGAAACAGGGGGCTTAATGGCTACACCTTC. V is TRBV4-3 and J is TRBJ1-2; 9 bases are a match to TRBD1. V lost 8 bases to trimming and J lost 6 bases; unmatched junction nucleotides: 7. Germline CDR1 and CDR2: LGHNA and YSLEER. This CDR3 spans 13 amino acids.

The CDR3 bases are TGCAGCGTTGAGTCAGGGGGCGCGGGCACTGAAGCTTTCTTT. Protein sequence: CSVESGGAGTEAFF. The chain joins TRBV29-1 to TRBJ1-1; 8 bases map to TRBD1. The CDR3 consists of 14 residues. With V trimmed by 3 bases and J by 4 bases, 7 bases remained unmatched. In germline, CDR1 is SQVTM, CDR2 ANQGSEA.

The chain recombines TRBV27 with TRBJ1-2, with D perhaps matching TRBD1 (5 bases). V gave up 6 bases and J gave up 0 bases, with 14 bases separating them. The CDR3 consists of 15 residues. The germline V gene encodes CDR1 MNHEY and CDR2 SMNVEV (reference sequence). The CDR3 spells CASSPQGRANYGYTF. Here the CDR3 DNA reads TGTGCCAGCAGCCCTCAGGGACGGGCTAACTATGGCTACACCTTC.

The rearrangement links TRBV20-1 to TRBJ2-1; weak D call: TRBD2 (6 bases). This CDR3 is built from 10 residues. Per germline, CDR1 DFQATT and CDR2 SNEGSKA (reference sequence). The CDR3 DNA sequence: TGCAGCGGACTAAACAATGAGCAGTTCTTC. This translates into CSGLNNEQFF.

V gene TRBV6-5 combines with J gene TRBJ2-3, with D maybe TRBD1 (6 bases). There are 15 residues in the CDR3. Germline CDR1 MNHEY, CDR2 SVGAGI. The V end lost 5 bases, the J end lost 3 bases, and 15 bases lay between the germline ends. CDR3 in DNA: TGTGCCAGCAGTGCTAGCAAGGGGGATACAGATACGCAGTATTTT. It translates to CASSASKGDTDTQYF.

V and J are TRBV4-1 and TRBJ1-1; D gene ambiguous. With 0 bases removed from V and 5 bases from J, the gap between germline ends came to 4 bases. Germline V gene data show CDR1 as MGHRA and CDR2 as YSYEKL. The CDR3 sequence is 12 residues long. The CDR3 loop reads CASSQDLTEAFF. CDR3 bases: TGCGCCAGCAGCCAAGATTTGACTGAAGCTTTCTTT.

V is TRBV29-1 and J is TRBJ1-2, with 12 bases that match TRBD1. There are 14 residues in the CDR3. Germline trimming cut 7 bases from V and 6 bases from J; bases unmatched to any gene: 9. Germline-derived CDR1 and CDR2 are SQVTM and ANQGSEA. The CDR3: CSGETGTGGDGYTF. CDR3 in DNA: TGCAGCGGGGAAACCGGGACAGGGGGCGATGGCTACACCTTC.

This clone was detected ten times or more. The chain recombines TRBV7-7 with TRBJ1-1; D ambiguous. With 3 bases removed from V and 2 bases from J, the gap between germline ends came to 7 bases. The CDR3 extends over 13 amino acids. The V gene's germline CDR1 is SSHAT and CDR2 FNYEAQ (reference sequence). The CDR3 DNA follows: TGTGCCAGCAGCTTGACTCTAAACACTGAAGCTTTCTTT. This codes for CASSLTLNTEAFF.

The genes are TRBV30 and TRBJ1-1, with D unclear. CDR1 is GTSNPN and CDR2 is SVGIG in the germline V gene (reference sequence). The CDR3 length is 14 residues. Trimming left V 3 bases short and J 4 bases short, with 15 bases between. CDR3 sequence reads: CAWSDARYSTEAFF. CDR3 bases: TGTGCCTGGAGCGACGCACGGTATTCCACTGAAGCTTTCTTT.

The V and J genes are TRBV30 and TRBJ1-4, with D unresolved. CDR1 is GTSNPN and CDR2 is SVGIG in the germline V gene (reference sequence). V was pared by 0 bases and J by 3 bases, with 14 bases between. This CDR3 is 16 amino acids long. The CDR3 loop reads CAWSVDYPRANEKLFF. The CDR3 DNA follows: TGTGCCTGGAGTGTAGACTATCCGAGGGCTAATGAAAAACTGTTTTTT.

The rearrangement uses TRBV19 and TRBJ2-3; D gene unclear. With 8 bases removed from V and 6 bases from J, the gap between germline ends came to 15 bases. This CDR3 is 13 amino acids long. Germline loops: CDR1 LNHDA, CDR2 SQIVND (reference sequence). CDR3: CASDNGLPDTQYF. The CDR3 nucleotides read TGTGCCAGTGATAACGGGCTCCCGGATACGCAGTATTTT.

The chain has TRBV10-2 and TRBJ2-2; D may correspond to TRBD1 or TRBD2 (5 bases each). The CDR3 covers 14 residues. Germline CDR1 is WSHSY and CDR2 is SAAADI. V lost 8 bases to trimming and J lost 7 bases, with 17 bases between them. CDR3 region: CASYPGAANGELFF. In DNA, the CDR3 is TGCGCCAGCTACCCCGGGGCAGCAAACGGGGAGCTGTTTTTT.

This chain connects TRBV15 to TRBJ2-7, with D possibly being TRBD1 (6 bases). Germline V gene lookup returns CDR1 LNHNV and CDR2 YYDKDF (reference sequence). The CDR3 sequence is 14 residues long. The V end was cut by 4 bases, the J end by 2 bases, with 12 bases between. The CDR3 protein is CATSTSTGTYEQYF. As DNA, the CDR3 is TGTGCCACCAGCACAAGTACAGGGACCTACGAGCAGTACTTC.

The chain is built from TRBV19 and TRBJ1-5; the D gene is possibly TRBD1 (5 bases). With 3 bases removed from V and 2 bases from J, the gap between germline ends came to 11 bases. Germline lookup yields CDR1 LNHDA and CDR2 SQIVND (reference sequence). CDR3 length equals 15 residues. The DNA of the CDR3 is TGTGCCAGTAGTATTGGTGGGGGAGGCAATCAGCCCCAGCATTTT. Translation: CASSIGGGGNQPQHF.

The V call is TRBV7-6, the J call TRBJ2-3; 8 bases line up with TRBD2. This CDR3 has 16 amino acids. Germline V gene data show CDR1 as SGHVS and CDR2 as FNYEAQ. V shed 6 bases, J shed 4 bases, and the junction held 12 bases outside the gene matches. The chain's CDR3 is CASSRGGLASADTQYF. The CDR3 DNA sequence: TGTGCCAGCAGTCGTGGAGGACTAGCTAGCGCAGATACGCAGTATTTT.

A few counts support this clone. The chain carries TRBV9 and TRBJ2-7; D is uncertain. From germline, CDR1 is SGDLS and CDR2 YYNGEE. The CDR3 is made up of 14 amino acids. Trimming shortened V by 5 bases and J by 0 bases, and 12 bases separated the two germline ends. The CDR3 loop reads CASSAGTSSYEQYF. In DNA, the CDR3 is TGTGCCAGCAGTGCAGGTACCAGCTCCTACGAGCAGTACTTC.

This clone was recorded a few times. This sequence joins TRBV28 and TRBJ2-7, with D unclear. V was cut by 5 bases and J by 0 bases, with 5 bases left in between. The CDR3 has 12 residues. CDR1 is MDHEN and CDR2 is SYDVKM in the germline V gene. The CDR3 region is CASSVTSYEQYF. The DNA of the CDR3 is TGTGCCAGCAGTGTCACCTCCTACGAGCAGTACTTC.

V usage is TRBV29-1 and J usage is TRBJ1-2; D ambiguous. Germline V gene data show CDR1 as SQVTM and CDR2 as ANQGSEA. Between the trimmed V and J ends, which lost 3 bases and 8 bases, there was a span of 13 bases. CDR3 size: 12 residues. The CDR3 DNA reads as TGCAGCGTTGATCAGCGAACATTAGGCTACACCTTC. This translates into CSVDQRTLGYTF.

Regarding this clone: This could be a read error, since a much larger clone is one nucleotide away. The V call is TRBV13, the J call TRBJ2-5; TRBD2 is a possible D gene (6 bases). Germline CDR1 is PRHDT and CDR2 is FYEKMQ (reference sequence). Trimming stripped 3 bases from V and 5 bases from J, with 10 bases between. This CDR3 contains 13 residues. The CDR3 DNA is TGTGCCAGCAGCTTGGGGGGATGGGAGACCCAGTACTTC. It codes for CASSLGGWETQYF.

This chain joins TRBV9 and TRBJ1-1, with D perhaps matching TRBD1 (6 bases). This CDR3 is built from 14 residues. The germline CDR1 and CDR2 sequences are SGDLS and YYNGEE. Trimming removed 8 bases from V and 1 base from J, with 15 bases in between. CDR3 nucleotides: TGTGCCAGTACCGCAGGGGCTACGAACACTGAAGCTTTCTTT. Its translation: CASTAGATNTEAFF. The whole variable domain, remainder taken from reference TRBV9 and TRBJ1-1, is DSGVTQTPKHLITATGQRVTLRCSPRSGDLSVYWYQQSLDQGLQFLIQYYNGEERAKGNILERFSAQQFPDLHSELNLSSLELGDSALYFCASTAGATNTEAFFGQGTRLTVV.